The clone carrying this TCR beta chain was seen repeatedly, ten times or more. Antigen: not known. TCRdb recomputed calls from the 5' RACE reads with MiXCR, one row per CDR3 protein. The profile covers approximately 150,000 distinct CDR3 sequences, with roughly 13% appearing a single time and roughly 3.4% taken by the ten largest. J was trimmed by 6 bases and V by 4 bases; bases with no gene match: 13. The germline CDR1 and CDR2 sequences are SGHRS and YFSETQ. The CDR3 runs 16 residues. The data were obtained in a study of T-cell memory formation after mild COVID-19. Overall study: There were largely donor-specific TCR clusters.

Whole-study findings and limits: Clones shrinking from day 15 to 85 showed even CD4/CD8 mixes; later expanders tilted CD4+.

Sequencing was done on a sample of PBMCs or a T cell subset sorted from them (not recorded which). V gene TRBV5-1 combines with J gene TRBJ2-7; TRBD1 matches at 10 bases. The origin of this receptor is a man between 18 and 35 years old who had mild COVID-19 (a few samples of this study predate the infection). Cell type and time point are not known. CDR3 loop: CASSPQMTGGAGEQYF. Here the CDR3 DNA reads TGCGCCAGCAGCCCGCAGATGACAGGGGGCGCAGGCGAGCAGTACTTC.